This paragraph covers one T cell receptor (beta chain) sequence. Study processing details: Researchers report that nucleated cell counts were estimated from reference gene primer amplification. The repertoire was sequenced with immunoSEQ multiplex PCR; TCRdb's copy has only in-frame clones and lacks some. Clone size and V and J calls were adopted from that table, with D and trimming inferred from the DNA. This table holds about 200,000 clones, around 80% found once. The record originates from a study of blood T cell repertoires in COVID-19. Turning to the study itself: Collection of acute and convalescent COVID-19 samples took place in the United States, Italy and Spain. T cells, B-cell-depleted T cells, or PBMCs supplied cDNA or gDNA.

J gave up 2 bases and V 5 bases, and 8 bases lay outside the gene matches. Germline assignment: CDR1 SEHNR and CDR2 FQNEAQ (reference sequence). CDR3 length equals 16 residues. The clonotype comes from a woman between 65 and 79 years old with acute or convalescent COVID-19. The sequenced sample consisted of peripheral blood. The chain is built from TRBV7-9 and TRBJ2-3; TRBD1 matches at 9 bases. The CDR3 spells CASSPRDREYTDTQYF. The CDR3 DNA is TGTGCCAGCAGCCCCCGGGACAGGGAGTACACAGATACGCAGTATTTT. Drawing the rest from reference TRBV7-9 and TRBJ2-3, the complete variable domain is DTGVSQNPRHKITKRGQNVTFRCDPISEHNRLYWYRQTLGQGPEFLTYFQNEAQLEKSRLLSDRFSAERPKGSFSTLEIQRTEQGDSAMYLCASSPRDREYTDTQYFGPGTRLTVL.